This record concerns one TCR beta chain sequence. The germline V gene has CDR1 LNHDA and CDR2 SQIVND (reference sequence). CDR3 length: 14 amino acids. Trimming took off 3 bases at V and 3 bases at J, with 11 bases between the two ends. The sample originates from a study of OX40 agonist ivuxolimab in advanced cancers. Profiling relied on immunoSEQ multiplex PCR, and the TCRdb table lists in-frame clones only, not all of them. This repertoire shows tens of thousands of clones, about 80% found once; its top ten account for 0.7%. The sequence was obtained from an adult with an advanced solid tumor such as melanoma, head and neck, liver or kidney cancer. This specimen consisted of CD4+ or CD8+ T cells sorted from blood, obtained in a trial of the OX40 agonist ivuxolimab. This chain joins TRBV19 and TRBJ1-2; D uncertain. CDR3 in DNA: TGTGCCAGTAGTATTGGAGATATTGACTATGGCTACACCTTC. Protein product: CASSIGDIDYGYTF.